The 27 T cell receptor beta chains listed next were all sequenced from one sample in a study of post-analysis software for immune sequencing data. Study-wide findings and caveats: Four to six TRBV segments appeared more often in patients than in controls, and TRBV5-6, TRBV5-1 and TRBV20-1 were among these.

Unique molecular identifiers had been added to the TCR beta cDNA libraries. One entry per CDR3 protein, called by TCRdb with MiXCR from the PCR reads. The sample holds approximately 730,000 distinct CDR3 sequences, 25% to 30% seen once. Their recognized antigens are unknown. Sequencing was performed on blood. These receptor sequences come from a girl aged 5 to 17 with multiple sclerosis.

This clonotype was counted a few times. The chain joins TRBV14 to TRBJ2-3, with 8 bases lining up with TRBD1. The CDR3 extends over 16 amino acids. Germline CDR1 SGHDN, CDR2 FVKESK. The junction had 7 bases not matched to a gene; V was cut back by 4 bases and J by 1 base. Here the CDR3 DNA reads TGTGCCAGCAGCCGGACAGGGATTATACGCACAGATACGCAGTATTTT. Its protein product is CASSRTGIIRTDTQYF.

This chain's CDR3 is CASSLAGDGYNEQFF. In DNA, the CDR3 is TGCGCCAGCAGCTTGGCCGGGGACGGTTACAATGAGCAGTTCTTC. The chain joins TRBV5-1 to TRBJ2-1; tentatively, D is TRBD1 or TRBD2 (5 bases each). This CDR3 spans 15 amino acids. V lost 0 bases to trimming and J lost 4 bases, with 11 bases between them. CDR1 is SGHRS and CDR2 is YFSETQ in the germline V gene. The full variable domain, completed using reference TRBV5-1 and TRBJ2-1, is KAGVTQTPRYLIKTRGQQVTLSCSPISGHRSVSWYQQTPGQGLQFLFEYFSETQRNKGNFPGRFSGRQFSNSRSEMNVSTLELGDSALYLCASSLAGDGYNEQFFGPGTRLTVL.

This clonotype was counted only a few times. This sequence joins TRBV28 and TRBJ2-7, with 10 bases identical to TRBD1. Germline CDR1 and CDR2: MDHEN and SYDVKM. The CDR3 is 13 amino acids. V lost 7 bases to trimming and J lost 4 bases; unmatched junction nucleotides: 4. The CDR3 is CASTGTGDYEQYF. The CDR3 DNA reads TGTGCCAGCACGGGGACAGGGGATTACGAGCAGTACTTC.

This clonotype was counted between two and nine times. The chain couples TRBV6-5 to TRBJ1-5, with TRBD1 matching 8 bases. With V trimmed by 5 bases and J by 4 bases, 4 bases remained unmatched. This CDR3 is built from 14 residues. Germline assignment: CDR1 MNHEY and CDR2 SVGAGI. The DNA of the CDR3 is TGTGCCAGCAGTCCGGACAGGGAAAATCAGCCCCAGCATTTT. Translation: CASSPDRENQPQHF.

The CDR3 sequence: CASSVQGGGYTF. The CDR3 DNA reads as TGTGCCAGCAGTGTACAGGGGGGGGGCTACACCTTC. The chain is built from TRBV28 and TRBJ1-2; TRBD1 aligns across 8 bases. J gave up 8 bases and V 5 bases, and 4 bases lay outside the gene matches. Per germline, CDR1 MDHEN and CDR2 SYDVKM. The CDR3 is made up of 12 amino acids.

This chain links TRBV14 with TRBJ1-2; the D gene is possibly TRBD1 (5 bases). Deletions cut 4 bases from V and 4 bases from J, with 13 bases between. CDR3 size: 14 residues. Germline CDR1 SGHDN, CDR2 FVKESK. CDR3 sequence: CASSPYATAYGYTF. In nucleotides, the CDR3 is TGTGCCAGCAGCCCCTACGCGACAGCCTATGGCTACACCTTC.

J is TRBJ1-2 and V is TRBV4-3; D uncertain. The CDR3 contains 15 residues. Trimming took off 0 bases at V and 7 bases at J, with 15 bases between the two ends. Germline assignment: CDR1 LGHNA and CDR2 YSLEER. CDR3 region: CASSQDATDRLGYTF. The CDR3 DNA follows: TGCGCCAGCAGCCAAGATGCTACGGACCGCCTTGGCTACACCTTC.

This chain joins TRBV10-3 and TRBJ2-4, with 10 bases aligning to TRBD1. Per the germline V gene, CDR1 is ENHRY and CDR2 is SYGVKD. CDR3 length equals 14 residues. Trimming took 7 bases from V and 8 from J; bases not matched to a gene: 8. As DNA, the CDR3 is TGTGCCATCAAGGGACAGGGGCCGCTGGACATTCAGTACTTC. It yields the protein CAIKGQGPLDIQYF.

This clonotype was found once. V is TRBV14 and J is TRBJ2-1; a weak D match, TRBD2 (7 bases). V was clipped by 1 base and J by 13 bases, with 14 bases between them. The CDR3 is 13 residues long. CDR1 and CDR2 from the germline V gene are SGHDN and FVKESK. CDR3 protein: CASSQVIGGGQFF. Written as DNA, the CDR3 is TGTGCCAGCAGCCAAGTTATAGGGGGGGGCCAGTTCTTC.

This clonotype turned up a few times. J is TRBJ2-5 and V is TRBV28; TRBD2 might be the D (5 bases). The CDR3 has 12 amino acids. V gave up 8 bases and J gave up 5 bases, with 12 bases separating them. CDR1 and CDR2 (germline): MDHEN, SYDVKM. The CDR3 loop reads CASEVRGETQYF. In nucleotides, the CDR3 is TGTGCCAGCGAGGTGCGCGGGGAGACCCAGTACTTC. The full variable domain, rest sourced from reference TRBV28 and TRBJ2-5, is DVKVTQSSRYLVKRTGEKVFLECVQDMDHENMFWYRQDPGLGLRLIYFSYDVKMKEKGDIPEGYSVSREKKERFSLILESASTNQTSMYLCASEVRGETQYFGPGTRLLVL.

This sequence joins TRBV24-1 and TRBJ2-1; 7 positions agree with TRBD2. Germline trimming cut 3 bases from V and 8 bases from J; bases unmatched to any gene: 6. CDR3 size: 14 residues. Germline values: CDR1 KGHDR, CDR2 SFDVKD. CDR3 amino acids: CATSDPGEGDEQFF. The CDR3, as DNA: TGTGCCACCAGTGATCCGGGGGAGGGCGATGAGCAGTTCTTC.

In the case of this clonotype: A much larger clone lies one base from this, so it may be a read error. J is TRBJ2-5 and V is TRBV6-1, with TRBD2 as a possible D gene (6 bases). There are 13 residues in the CDR3. Germline V gene sequence: CDR1 MNHNS, CDR2 SASEGT. CDR3 nucleotides: TGTGCCAGCAAGGCGGGACCCCAAGAGACCCGGTACTTC. As protein: CASKAGPQETRYF.

The chain combines TRBV12-3 or TRBV12-4 with TRBJ1-4; the D is unclear. The CDR3 extends over 15 amino acids. V gave up 7 bases and J gave up 0 bases, with 12 bases separating them. Here the CDR3 reads CASNEEVATNEKLFF. In DNA form, the CDR3 reads TGTGCCAGCAACGAAGAGGTCGCAACTAATGAAAAACTGTTTTTT.

The V gene is TRBV20-1, the J gene TRBJ2-5; tentatively, D is TRBD1 (6 bases). The CDR3 runs to 14 residues. Germline CDR1 and CDR2: DFQATT and SNEGSKA (reference sequence). Trimming removed 5 bases at V and 0 bases at J, with 13 bases between. In nucleotides, the CDR3 is TGCAGTGCTTGCGACAGGTTCCACCAAGAGACCCAGTACTTC. Its translation: CSACDRFHQETQYF.

The CDR3 is CAIRSGTGGESNEQFF. DNA for the CDR3: TGTGCCATCAGGTCCGGGACAGGGGGCGAGAGCAATGAGCAGTTCTTC. This chain uses TRBV10-3 with TRBJ2-1, with TRBD1 identical over 12 bases. The CDR3 contains 16 residues. V lost 6 bases and J lost 6; bases outside the gene matches: 9. Germline assignment: CDR1 ENHRY and CDR2 SYGVKD.

The sample holds a few counts of this clonotype. This rearrangement joins TRBV6-2 or TRBV6-3 to TRBJ2-7, with 9 bases identical to TRBD2. CDR3 length equals 16 residues. The V and J ends lost 3 bases and 2 bases, in that order; junction bases with no gene match: 8. Germline CDR1 and CDR2: MNHEY and SVGEGT. The CDR3 coding sequence is TGTGCCAGCAGTTATGGTCGTCTAGCGGGGACCTACGAGCAGTACTTC. Amino acid sequence: CASSYGRLAGTYEQYF.

The chain recombines TRBV7-2 with TRBJ2-3, with D uncertain. V lost 1 base and J 5 bases, leaving 10 bases between the germline ends. Germline V lookup: CDR1 SGHTA, CDR2 FQGNSA. This CDR3 is built from 14 residues. The DNA of the CDR3 is TGTGCCAGCAGCTTAGACTCGACCGGAGATACGCAGTATTTT. Its translation is CASSLDSTGDTQYF.

The rearrangement uses TRBV3-1 and TRBJ1-4, with D perhaps matching TRBD1 (6 bases). The germline gives CDR1 LGHDT, CDR2 YNNKEL (reference sequence). The V end was cut by 2 bases, the J end by 1 base, with 14 bases between. The CDR3 has 17 amino acids. The CDR3 DNA follows: TGTGCCAGCAGCCAACGGGGGGCCAAAGGAACTAATGAAAAACTGTTTTTT. Amino acid sequence: CASSQRGAKGTNEKLFF.

This clonotype showed up just a few times. V gene TRBV5-1 combines with J gene TRBJ2-5; 9 bases match TRBD2. The CDR3 spans 13 residues. Germline V CDR1 and CDR2: SGHRS, YFSETQ. V lost 7 bases to trimming and J lost 5 bases; unmatched junction nucleotides: 6. CDR3 nucleotide sequence: TGCGCCAGCGCGGGACTAGCTGGGGAGACCCAGTACTTC. Translated, it gives CASAGLAGETQYF. The full variable domain, rest sourced from reference TRBV5-1 and TRBJ2-5, is KAGVTQTPRYLIKTRGQQVTLSCSPISGHRSVSWYQQTPGQGLQFLFEYFSETQRNKGNFPGRFSGRQFSNSRSEMNVSTLELGDSALYLCASAGLAGETQYFGPGTRLLVL.

This clonotype was counted ten times or more. The chain joins TRBV29-1 to TRBJ2-5; TRBD2 is a possible D gene (6 bases). V was clipped by 8 bases and J by 4 bases, with 14 bases between them. Per the germline V gene, CDR1 is SQVTM and CDR2 is ANQGSEA. This CDR3 comprises 12 residues. As DNA, the CDR3 is TGCAGCAAAAAGGGGCGGGGAGAGACCCAGTACTTC. The encoded protein is CSKKGRGETQYF.

This clonotype appeared a few times. In DNA form, the CDR3 reads TGCAGAACCGGACCCATAGGGCCAGATACGCAGTATTTT. Its protein is CRTGPIGPDTQYF. The chain employs TRBV20-1 and TRBJ2-3; D remains unclear. There are 13 residues in the CDR3. Germline-derived CDR1 and CDR2 are DFQATT and SNEGSKA (reference sequence).

The sample holds a few counts of this clonotype. This chain links TRBV5-1 with TRBJ2-1; 7 nucleotides align to TRBD2. Germline assignment: CDR1 SGHRS and CDR2 YFSETQ. Losses at the gene ends were 3 bases for V and 6 bases for J; bases not matched to a gene: 18. The CDR3 covers 18 residues. The CDR3 bases are TGCGCCAGCAGCTCTCCGGGGCCCGGAGTGGGACTACGCAATGAGCAGTTCTTC. This gives the protein CASSSPGPGVGLRNEQFF.

In this sample, this clonotype turned up a few times. The genes are TRBV7-2 and TRBJ1-2, with 9 bases lining up with TRBD1. V trimming: 3 bases; J trimming: 0 bases; junction bases outside the gene matches: 5. This CDR3 spans 16 amino acids. Germline V gives CDR1 SGHTA, CDR2 FQGNSA. The DNA of the CDR3 is TGTGCCAGCAGCTTGGGGAGGACAGGGGCTAACTATGGCTACACCTTC. Protein product: CASSLGRTGANYGYTF.

The gene calls are TRBV5-1 and TRBJ2-3, with TRBD2 identical over 9 bases. V lost 2 bases to trimming and J lost 2 bases; unmatched junction nucleotides: 9. The V gene's germline CDR1 is SGHRS and CDR2 YFSETQ. The CDR3 is made up of 17 amino acids. CDR3 sequence (DNA): TGCGCCAGCAGCTTAGACATAGCGGGGGCGATCACAGATACGCAGTATTTT. This encodes CASSLDIAGAITDTQYF.

The chain employs TRBV20-1 and TRBJ2-7, with D perhaps TRBD1 or TRBD2 (5 bases each). Germline loops: CDR1 DFQATT, CDR2 SNEGSKA (reference sequence). CDR3 length: 14 residues. Trimming took off 6 bases at V and 0 bases at J, with 15 bases between the two ends. This CDR3 reads CSANRDLSSYEQYF. The CDR3 DNA follows: TGCAGTGCAAACCGGGACCTTTCCTCCTACGAGCAGTACTTC.

The chain joins TRBV10-3 to TRBJ2-7; 9 positions match TRBD2. Trimming removed 4 bases from V and 0 bases from J; junction bases left unmatched: 10. The CDR3 is made up of 17 amino acids. CDR1 and CDR2 from the germline V gene are ENHRY and SYGVKD. CDR3 DNA sequence: TGTGCCATCAGTGCGGGGGCTAGCGGGACTCTCTCCTACGAGCAGTACTTC. Translated: CAISAGASGTLSYEQYF.

The CDR3 DNA sequence: TGTGCCAGCAGCTCCGGACTAGCGGGGCCTCTTATGACAGATACGCAGTATTTT. It translates to CASSSGLAGPLMTDTQYF. The rearrangement uses TRBV5-6 and TRBJ2-3, with 12 bases that match TRBD2. The CDR3 has 18 amino acids. Trimming took 3 bases from V and 3 from J; bases not matched to a gene: 11. Per germline, CDR1 SGHDT and CDR2 YYEEEE.